This entry lists 28 T cell receptor beta chains sequenced from one sample in a study of blood T cell repertoires in COVID-19. Measured with immunoSEQ multiplex PCR; TCRdb has only the in-frame clones, and not every one. The table lists about 140,000 clones, nearly 80% of them singletons. The sequenced sample consisted of PBMCs or T cells enriched from blood (not recorded which). Receptor source: a woman aged 50 to 60 who had recovered from COVID-19.

This clone was seen only a few times. The gene calls are TRBV11-3 and TRBJ1-3, with D perhaps matching TRBD1 (6 bases). V gave up 3 bases and J gave up 0 bases, with 9 bases separating them. The CDR3 totals 15 residues. Germline CDR1 SGHNT, CDR2 YENEEA. The CDR3 spells CASSFGTLSGNTIYF. CDR3 nucleotides: TGTGCCAGCAGCTTCGGGACACTCTCTGGAAACACCATATATTTT.

In DNA form, the CDR3 reads TGTGCCAGCAGCTTGTACGGGACAGGGGATGAAAAACTGTTTTTT. Translation gives CASSLYGTGDEKLFF. The rearrangement uses TRBV5-6 and TRBJ1-4, with 10 bases that match TRBD1. This CDR3 is 15 amino acids long. V lost 1 base and J lost 6; bases outside the gene matches: 3. From germline, CDR1 is SGHDT and CDR2 YYEEEE.

This clone was picked up a small number of times. This chain connects TRBV4-1 to TRBJ1-4, with no clear D. V was shortened by 0 bases and J by 13 bases, with 12 bases between the two germline ends. CDR1 and CDR2 from the germline V gene are MGHRA and YSYEKL. This CDR3 has 13 amino acids. The CDR3 loop is CASSQERGLGLFF. CDR3 in DNA: TGCGCCAGCAGCCAAGAGAGAGGGTTGGGACTGTTTTTT.

The chain uses TRBV3-1 (or the pseudogene TRBV3-2) and TRBJ2-1; TRBD2 matches at 7 bases. This CDR3 is built from 14 residues. J was trimmed by 8 bases and V by 3 bases; bases with no gene match: 7. From germline, CDR1 is LGHDT and CDR2 YNNKEL (reference sequence). The CDR3 DNA reads TGTGCCAGCAGCCATTCCTCAAGCGGGGATGAGCAGTTCTTC. This translates into CASSHSSSGDEQFF.

J is TRBJ2-5 and V is TRBV29-1; 12 positions agree with TRBD2. CDR1 and CDR2 from the germline V gene are SQVTM and ANQGSEA. V shed 6 bases and J 2 bases; nucleotides not matched to a gene: 7. This CDR3 comprises 15 residues. The DNA of the CDR3 is TGCAGCGTCCCTTCGACTAGCGGGAGTCAAGAGACCCAGTACTTC. Translated, it gives CSVPSTSGSQETQYF.

The chain uses TRBV19 and TRBJ1-1, with D perhaps TRBD1 (6 bases). V shed 2 bases and J shed 0 bases, with 7 bases lying between them. This CDR3 is 14 amino acids long. CDR1 is LNHDA, CDR2 SQIVND, per germline (reference sequence). In nucleotides, the CDR3 is TGTGCCAGTAGTATACAGGGGTTGAACACTGAAGCTTTCTTT. Residues: CASSIQGLNTEAFF.

The chain couples TRBV15 to TRBJ1-6, with D hard to call. Deletions cut 4 bases from V and 7 bases from J, with 14 bases between. Germline V gene data show CDR1 as LNHNV and CDR2 as YYDKDF (reference sequence). This CDR3 has 15 amino acids. The CDR3 loop is CATSTLGSPNSPLHF. As DNA, the CDR3 is TGTGCCACCAGCACCCTAGGTTCCCCAAATTCACCCCTCCACTTT. The full variable domain, its missing parts supplied by reference TRBV15 and TRBJ1-6, is DAMVIQNPRYQVTQFGKPVTLSCSQTLNHNVMYWYQQKSSQAPKLLFHYYDKDFNNEADTPDNFQSRRPNTSFCFLDIRSPGLGDTAMYLCATSTLGSPNSPLHFGNGTRLTVT.

The chain has TRBV6-5 and TRBJ1-1; 7 bases are shared with TRBD1. This CDR3 is 14 amino acids long. Germline V gives CDR1 MNHEY, CDR2 SVGAGI. Trimming at V came to 4 bases and at J to 1 base, leaving 3 bases not matched to a gene. The CDR3 DNA follows: TGTGCCAGCAGTTTACAGGGGTGGAACACTGAAGCTTTCTTT. Its protein product is CASSLQGWNTEAFF.

The genes are TRBV27 and TRBJ1-1; D call uncertain. Trimming shortened V by 0 bases and J by 8 bases, and 10 bases separated the two germline ends. CDR3 size: 13 residues. In germline, CDR1 is MNHEY, CDR2 SMNVEV (reference sequence). Written as DNA, the CDR3 is TGTGCCAGCAGTTTATCCCCAGGCAGGGAAGCTTTCTTT. The encoded protein is CASSLSPGREAFF.

This clone was seen only a few times. The chain recombines TRBV11-3 with TRBJ1-2, with no clear D. V was cut by 4 bases and J by 10 bases, with 16 bases left in between. The CDR3 runs 13 residues. Germline V gives CDR1 SGHNT, CDR2 YENEEA. In DNA form, the CDR3 reads TGTGCCAGCAGCTCACCCCGTCGGCAGGTCTACACCTTC. Protein sequence: CASSSPRRQVYTF.

For the CDR3, the DNA is TGTGCCAGCAGTGAAGCTCGACTAGCGGGGCTCCACGAGCAGTACTTC. Translated, it gives CASSEARLAGLHEQYF. The rearrangement uses TRBV2 and TRBJ2-7; 11 positions agree with TRBD2. Germline CDR1 reads SNHLY; CDR2 reads FYNNEI. CDR3 length: 16 amino acids. Unmatched junction bases numbered 6, after V lost 0 bases and J lost 5 bases.

The genes are TRBV20-1 and TRBJ1-2; D is perhaps TRBD1 (6 bases). Germline V gene lookup returns CDR1 DFQATT and CDR2 SNEGSKA (reference sequence). The germline V and J ends were trimmed by 6 bases and 7 bases, with 21 bases remaining between them. The CDR3 spans 14 residues. DNA for the CDR3: TGCAGTGCGAGTCCCGACCCAAGGGGGACTGGCTACACCTTC. Its translation is CSASPDPRGTGYTF.

A few counts support this clone. The chain has TRBV29-1 and TRBJ2-3; the D gene is possibly TRBD2 (6 bases). Looked up from germline, CDR1 is SQVTM and CDR2 is ANQGSEA. Between the trimmed V and J ends, which lost 2 bases and 5 bases, there was a span of 11 bases. There are 13 residues in the CDR3. Here the CDR3 DNA reads TGCAGCGTTGAACCAGCGGAGGGAGATACGCAGTATTTT. Translated, it gives CSVEPAEGDTQYF.

This chain joins TRBV28 and TRBJ1-1; 11 nucleotides align to TRBD1. The CDR3 has 17 residues. The V and J ends lost 6 bases and 0 bases, in that order; junction bases with no gene match: 9. Germline V gene sequence: CDR1 MDHEN, CDR2 SYDVKM. CDR3 loop: CASRAGTGGIMNTEAFF. CDR3 DNA sequence: TGTGCCAGCAGGGCAGGGACAGGGGGTATCATGAACACTGAAGCTTTCTTT.

This clone was detected only once. This chain connects TRBV10-2 to TRBJ2-3; 10 bases are a match to TRBD2. The length of the CDR3 is 17 residues. V dropped 6 bases and J dropped 2; count of bases not matched to a gene: 11. Looked up from germline, CDR1 is WSHSY and CDR2 is SAAADI. The CDR3 DNA sequence: TGCGCCAGCAGGAGGGGAGGGACTAGCGCCTCCACAGATACGCAGTATTTT. It codes for CASRRGGTSASTDTQYF.

This chain uses TRBV7-2 with TRBJ1-3; D might be TRBD1 (6 bases). Germline V gives CDR1 SGHTA, CDR2 FQGNSA. This CDR3 spans 16 amino acids. V was cut by 5 bases and J by 0 bases, with 14 bases left in between. CDR3 nucleotides: TGTGCCAGCAGCCCACCCGGGACATACTCTGGAAACACCATATATTTT. This sequence encodes CASSPPGTYSGNTIYF.

The chain employs TRBV7-6 and TRBJ2-7; D is perhaps TRBD2 (6 bases). CDR1 and CDR2 from the germline V gene are SGHVS and FNYEAQ. With 2 bases removed from V and 0 bases from J, the gap between germline ends came to 17 bases. The CDR3 loop spans 17 amino acids. Here the CDR3 reads CASSLKGASSVSYEQYF. Here the CDR3 DNA reads TGTGCCAGCAGCTTAAAGGGCGCGTCTAGCGTCTCCTACGAGCAGTACTTC.

This chain joins TRBV28 and TRBJ1-5; 9 nucleotides align to TRBD1. The CDR3 totals 14 residues. CDR1 is MDHEN and CDR2 is SYDVKM in the germline V gene. The V gene end was trimmed by 6 bases and the J gene end by 4 bases; junction bases not matched to a gene: 4. CDR3 loop: CASRGTGYNQPQHF. The CDR3 DNA follows: TGTGCCAGCAGGGGGACAGGGTATAATCAGCCCCAGCATTTT.

The rearrangement uses TRBV7-8 and TRBJ1-5; no definite D call. Germline assignment: CDR1 SGHVS and CDR2 FQNEAQ. This CDR3 has 16 residues. The V gene lost 1 base and the J gene lost 4 bases, with 14 bases spanning the gap. The CDR3 loop is CASSLVVEEWNQPQHF. DNA for the CDR3: TGTGCCAGCAGCTTAGTGGTTGAGGAGTGGAATCAGCCCCAGCATTTT. Looking up the rest from reference TRBV7-8 and TRBJ1-5 gives the full variable domain: GAGVSQSPRYKVAKRGQDVALRCDPISGHVSLFWYQQALGQGPEFLTYFQNEAQLDKSGLPSDRFFAERPEGSVSTLKIQRTQQEDSAVYLCASSLVVEEWNQPQHFGDGTRLSIL.

The chain couples TRBV2 to TRBJ1-1, with D maybe TRBD1 (6 bases). V was shortened by 6 bases and J by 1 base, with 9 bases between the two germline ends. This CDR3 is built from 13 residues. CDR1 and CDR2 (germline): SNHLY, FYNNEI. In nucleotides, the CDR3 is TGTGCCAGCAGGGGACAAAAGAACACTGAAGCTTTCTTT. It is translated as CASRGQKNTEAFF.

This chain links TRBV28 with TRBJ2-5; D ambiguous. The length of the CDR3 is 14 residues. The ends were cut back, 5 bases at V and 5 bases at J, with 15 bases in the middle. The germline CDR1 and CDR2 sequences are MDHEN and SYDVKM. CDR3 nucleotide sequence: TGTGCCAGCAGTCCCCATGACTTGAAGGAGACCCAGTACTTC. As protein: CASSPHDLKETQYF.

This sequence joins TRBV6-2 or TRBV6-3 and TRBJ1-2; D not certain. V was shortened by 5 bases and J by 3 bases, with 10 bases between the two germline ends. The CDR3 sequence is 13 residues long. Germline V gene data show CDR1 as MNHEY and CDR2 as SVGEGT. CDR3 amino acids: CASSHGWHYGYTF. The CDR3 DNA reads TGTGCCAGCAGTCACGGGTGGCACTATGGCTACACCTTC.

The V and J genes are TRBV5-8 and TRBJ1-4; weak D call: TRBD1 (5 bases). The CDR3 contains 14 residues. Germline V gene sequence: CDR1 SGHTS, CDR2 YDEGEE. Trimming removed 2 bases at V and 8 bases at J, with 13 bases between. The DNA for the CDR3 is TGTGCCAGCAGCTTCAGGGCAAGGGAAGAAAAACTGTTTTTT. Encoded protein: CASSFRAREEKLFF.

This chain links TRBV19 with TRBJ2-2, with 11 positions matching TRBD2. J gave up 6 bases and V 8 bases, and 11 bases lay outside the gene matches. Germline V gene lookup returns CDR1 LNHDA and CDR2 SQIVND (reference sequence). The length of the CDR3 is 16 residues. CDR3 nucleotides: TGTGCCAGTGTCATAGCGGGAGGGCCCTCGGCCGGGGAGCTGTTTTTT. Translation: CASVIAGGPSAGELFF.

Remarks on this clone: The junction departs from germline at one end; a sequencing error may be responsible. The chain is built from TRBV7-7 and TRBJ2-1; 8 bases are shared with TRBD2. The CDR3 consists of 15 residues. Germline V lookup: CDR1 SSHAT, CDR2 FNYEAQ (reference sequence). CDR3 nucleotide sequence: TGTGCTAGCAGCTTAGATGGCGGGGGGCTCAATGAGCAGTTCTTC. This sequence encodes CASSLDGGGLNEQFF.

The chain couples TRBV9 to TRBJ1-2; D is ambiguous. Germline V CDR1 and CDR2: SGDLS, YYNGEE. The V end was cut by 5 bases, the J end by 8 bases, with 7 bases between. The CDR3 covers 10 residues. As DNA, the CDR3 is TGTGCCAGCAGGGGCCAGGGCTACACCTTC. Residues: CASRGQGYTF.

The chain couples TRBV7-6 to TRBJ1-1; no reliable D call. The CDR3 length is 13 residues. Germline V CDR1 and CDR2: SGHVS, FNYEAQ. Trimming pared 3 bases from V and 5 bases from J, leaving 10 bases between. The CDR3: CASSFSKWTEAFF. The CDR3, as DNA: TGTGCCAGCAGCTTCTCTAAGTGGACTGAAGCTTTCTTT.

The rearrangement uses TRBV30 and TRBJ2-5; TRBD2 might be the D (6 bases). V was trimmed by 4 bases and J by 3 bases, leaving 15 bases between them. The germline V gene encodes CDR1 GTSNPN and CDR2 SVGIG (reference sequence). The CDR3 sequence is 14 residues long. CDR3 sequence reads: CAWTPWEDEETQYF. CDR3 coding DNA: TGTGCCTGGACCCCTTGGGAGGATGAAGAGACCCAGTACTTC.